The following is a TCR beta chain sequence with its context. What it binds is not known. The data originate from a study of cytomegalovirus exposure and HLA in healthy donors. Regarding the study as a whole: The study put roughly 160 TCR beta chains on its list as cytomegalovirus-associated. In an earlier analysis, in several hundred donors, most V segments appeared productive either ~87% or ~30% of the time. Near-uniform donor sequencing depth was presumed by presence/absence analyses.

The CDR3 covers 15 residues. The germline gives CDR1 SEHNR, CDR2 FQNEAQ (reference sequence). Between the trimmed V and J ends, which lost 5 bases and 3 bases, there was a span of 14 bases. There were likely unrecorded immune exposures, though donors were nominally healthy when sampled. This PCR relied on a set of 60 Vbeta primers and 13 Jbeta primers. Generated by immunoSEQ multiplex PCR, the TCRdb table keeps only in-frame clones and is missing some. The data contain over 85,000 clones, 79% of them singletons. The chain has TRBV7-9 and TRBJ1-3; possibly TRBD1 for D (5 bases). This receptor was identified in a woman in her 40s in good health and CMV-seronegative. Sequenced input: PBMCs. In nucleotides, the CDR3 is TGTGCCAGCAGCGCAGACAGAATACGTGGAAACACCATATATTTT. Its protein product is CASSADRIRGNTIYF.